This TCR beta chain appears in the sequencing data of a study of Ad26.COV2.S vaccination and SARS-CoV-2 variants. The study, taken as a whole, reports: Following vaccination, spike-specific CD8+ and CD4+ T cell responses reportedly exhibited substantial breadth.

Treatment here: around 19 received Ad26.COV2.S at low or high dose, single or two shots; several received placebo; per-sample allocation not given. At day 63 after the first vaccine or placebo injection, samples were drawn. Ad26.COV2.S expressed prefusion-stabilized spike from the original Wuhan strain. Germline assignment: CDR1 MGHRA and CDR2 YSYEKL. The CDR3 runs 15 residues. Germline trimming cut 4 bases from V and 2 bases from J; bases unmatched to any gene: 5. The table lists this clone with a few counts. Its antigen is undetermined. The table came from immunoSEQ multiplex PCR; TCRdb's copy has only in-frame clones and leaves some out. This sample carries around 300,000 clones, 88% of them seen once, and the ten largest clones take 6.4%.

The sample was peripheral blood, taken in a trial of Ad26.COV2.S vaccine versus placebo. The chain links TRBV4-1 to TRBJ2-7; 10 bases are shared with TRBD1. This sequence originates from a person aged 18-65 years who received the Ad26.COV2.S COVID-19 vaccine or a placebo. DNA for the CDR3: TGCGCCAGCAGCCCCGGCGGACAGGGGGCCTACGAGCAGTACTTC. Translating gives CASSPGGQGAYEQYF.